The 30 T cell receptor beta chains listed next were all sequenced from one sample in a study of vaccination and CD4 T cells after COVID-19. These receptors' targets are unknown. Once obtained from cultured CD4+ T cells, the DNA was sequenced using the Oncomine TCR Beta short-read assay. Each CDR3 protein is one row after TCRdb ran MiXCR on the PCR reads. The sample comprises 13,000 to 15,000 distinct CDR3 sequences, 53% of which are singletons, and 12% rests with the top ten. Treatment: approximately nine-day PBMC culture with coronavirus spike peptide pools or control peptides (ViraFEST assay). Sequencing used CD4+ T cells from blood, cultured in vitro. These receptors originate from a human donor who had recovered from COVID-19.

The chain is built from TRBV19 and TRBJ2-3, with D possibly called TRBD1 or TRBD2 (6 bases each). The V gene's germline CDR1 is LNHDA and CDR2 SQIVND (reference sequence). The ends were cut back, 4 bases at V and 9 bases at J, with 14 bases in the middle. This CDR3 has 13 amino acids. In DNA, the CDR3 is TGTGCCAGTAGTACCTCCCGGAGGGGGACGCAGTATTTT. It codes for CASSTSRRGTQYF.

This clonotype was counted between two and nine times. V usage is TRBV20-1 and J usage is TRBJ2-3, with TRBD2 identical over 7 bases. The CDR3 runs to 16 residues. V trimming: 6 bases; J trimming: 0 bases; junction bases outside the gene matches: 12. In germline, CDR1 is DFQATT, CDR2 SNEGSKA (reference sequence). The CDR3 reads CSAKRGGYSSTDTQYF. The CDR3 coding sequence is TGCAGTGCAAAGCGGGGCGGATACTCTAGCACAGATACGCAGTATTTT.

V and J are TRBV20-1 and TRBJ2-7; D remains unclear. V was trimmed by 6 bases and J by 7 bases, leaving 13 bases between them. This CDR3 contains 11 residues. Looked up from germline, CDR1 is DFQATT and CDR2 is SNEGSKA (reference sequence). CDR3 DNA sequence: TGCAGTGCCGGTCCGTACAATGAGCAGTACTTC. Its translation: CSAGPYNEQYF.

V is TRBV24-1 and J is TRBJ2-7, with 12 bases identical to TRBD1. V lost 3 bases, J lost 4 bases, and 6 bases stayed unmatched. Germline V CDR1 and CDR2: KGHDR, SFDVKD. The CDR3 contains 16 residues. CDR3 sequence: CATSDRRDRGRYEQYF. In DNA form, the CDR3 reads TGTGCCACCAGTGATCGGAGGGACAGGGGGCGGTACGAGCAGTACTTC.

This clonotype occurred a few times. This chain uses TRBV7-3 with TRBJ2-5; TRBD1 matches at 9 bases. Germline-derived CDR1 and CDR2 are SGHTA and FQGTGA. The CDR3 is 13 residues long. The V and J ends lost 5 bases and 5 bases, in that order; junction bases with no gene match: 3. The CDR3 loop is CASSRDRAETQYF. Here the CDR3 DNA reads TGTGCCAGCAGCAGGGACAGGGCGGAGACCCAGTACTTC.

The chain joins TRBV20-1 to TRBJ2-7; 9 bases match TRBD2. Germline trimming cut 6 bases from V and 3 bases from J; bases unmatched to any gene: 9. CDR1 is DFQATT, CDR2 SNEGSKA, per germline (reference sequence). This CDR3 comprises 14 residues. The CDR3, as DNA: TGCAGTGCCAGCAGTAGTAGCGGGAGCTACGAGCAGTACTTC. Protein sequence: CSASSSSGSYEQYF.

The gene calls are TRBV30 and TRBJ2-7; D gene uncertain. The CDR3 sequence is 12 residues long. CDR1 and CDR2 (germline): GTSNPN, SVGIG (reference sequence). With 1 base removed from V and 3 bases from J, the gap between germline ends came to 7 bases. CDR3 amino acids: CAWSGSNYEQYF. The DNA of the CDR3 is TGTGCCTGGAGTGGCAGTAACTACGAGCAGTACTTC.

This chain connects TRBV28 to TRBJ2-3; 8 bases map to TRBD2. The CDR3 spans 17 residues. V trimming: 4 bases; J trimming: 2 bases; junction bases outside the gene matches: 11. The germline gives CDR1 MDHEN, CDR2 SYDVKM. CDR3 in amino acids: CASSSNYKLADTDTQYF. CDR3 coding DNA: TGTGCCAGCAGTTCTAACTATAAACTAGCGGACACAGATACGCAGTATTTT. Drawing the rest from reference TRBV28 and TRBJ2-3, the complete variable domain is DVKVTQSSRYLVKRTGEKVFLECVQDMDHENMFWYRQDPGLGLRLIYFSYDVKMKEKGDIPEGYSVSREKKERFSLILESASTNQTSMYLCASSSNYKLADTDTQYFGPGTRLTVL.

This clonotype was recorded a few times. This rearrangement joins TRBV15 to TRBJ2-7; 8 nucleotides match TRBD2. Trimming took 0 bases from V and 5 from J; bases not matched to a gene: 6. This CDR3 has 15 amino acids. Per germline, CDR1 LNHNV and CDR2 YYDKDF (reference sequence). The CDR3 sequence is CATSRDREGPDEQYF. CDR3 nucleotide sequence: TGTGCCACCAGCAGAGATCGGGAGGGGCCGGACGAGCAGTACTTC.

The chain links TRBV20-1 to TRBJ2-7; D is perhaps TRBD2 (5 bases). V dropped 6 bases and J dropped 6 bases, with 15 bases sitting between them. The V gene's germline CDR1 is DFQATT and CDR2 SNEGSKA (reference sequence). The CDR3 spans 12 residues. The CDR3 loop is CSAKRSGGEQYF. CDR3 coding DNA: TGCAGTGCGAAGAGGAGCGGCGGCGAGCAGTACTTC.

This chain joins TRBV6-5 and TRBJ1-5; 8 bases agree with TRBD1. Unmatched junction bases numbered 2, after V lost 4 bases and J lost 6 bases. The CDR3 covers 13 residues. The germline V gene has CDR1 MNHEY and CDR2 SVGAGI. The CDR3: CASSWDRSQPQHF. The CDR3 region has the DNA TGTGCCAGCAGTTGGGACAGGAGTCAGCCCCAGCATTTT.

The table lists this clonotype with a few counts. This sequence joins TRBV10-3 and TRBJ2-5; D is uncertain. Looked up from germline, CDR1 is ENHRY and CDR2 is SYGVKD. The CDR3 length is 12 residues. V lost 2 bases, J lost 2 bases, and 3 bases lay in between. The CDR3 region has the DNA TGTGCCATCAGTGAGAGACAAGAGACCCAGTACTTC. Protein: CAISERQETQYF.

This clonotype was seen a few times. The CDR3 DNA sequence: TGTGCCAGCAGTTACGCCCCCGGGACAAGGAACACCGGGGAGCTGTTTTTT. Encoded protein: CASSYAPGTRNTGELFF. This chain uses TRBV6-2 or TRBV6-3 with TRBJ2-2, with D perhaps matching TRBD1 (6 bases). Trimming took off 2 bases at V and 1 base at J, with 14 bases between the two ends. The CDR3 covers 17 residues. Germline V lookup: CDR1 MNHEY, CDR2 SVGEGT.

This chain joins TRBV15 and TRBJ2-7; TRBD2 matches at 7 bases. This CDR3 contains 16 residues. The germline V gene encodes CDR1 LNHNV and CDR2 YYDKDF (reference sequence). V lost 6 bases to trimming and J lost 0 bases; unmatched junction nucleotides: 11. CDR3 nucleotides: TGTGCCACCAGGGATGGGGGGGTCGGGCTCTCCTACGAGCAGTACTTC. Translated: CATRDGGVGLSYEQYF.

The V call is TRBV20-1, the J call TRBJ1-2; 7 nucleotides agree with TRBD1. Germline V lookup: CDR1 DFQATT, CDR2 SNEGSKA (reference sequence). V lost 6 bases and J lost 5; bases outside the gene matches: 9. The CDR3 runs 13 residues. CDR3 in DNA: TGCAGTGCAACAGGGGCCCGCGGTTATGGCTACACCTTC. Its protein is CSATGARGYGYTF.

The chain carries TRBV20-1 and TRBJ2-3; the D is unclear. The ends were cut back, 0 bases at V and 0 bases at J, with 13 bases in the middle. The germline CDR1 and CDR2 sequences are DFQATT and SNEGSKA (reference sequence). This CDR3 has 16 residues. In DNA, the CDR3 is TGCAGTGCTAGAGATTTTTCGGCCTCTAGCACAGATACGCAGTATTTT. It translates to CSARDFSASSTDTQYF.

J is TRBJ2-3 and V is TRBV5-5; D not certain. Germline lookup yields CDR1 SGHKS and CDR2 YYEKEE (reference sequence). The CDR3 runs to 14 residues. Trimming removed 4 bases at V and 1 base at J, with 10 bases between. The CDR3 DNA reads TGTGCCAGCAGCCCGAATGCGGGCACAGATACGCAGTATTTT. Translation: CASSPNAGTDTQYF.

This clonotype was observed a few times. This chain connects TRBV20-1 to TRBJ2-7; D uncertain. Germline V gives CDR1 DFQATT, CDR2 SNEGSKA (reference sequence). The germline V and J ends were trimmed by 4 bases and 0 bases, with 13 bases remaining between them. The CDR3 sequence is 14 residues long. CDR3 protein: CSATFRTRSYEQYF. DNA for the CDR3: TGCAGTGCTACCTTCAGGACCCGCTCCTACGAGCAGTACTTC.

This chain connects TRBV6-5 to TRBJ2-5, with 10 bases that match TRBD1. The germline V gene has CDR1 MNHEY and CDR2 SVGAGI. V was pared by 2 bases and J by 5 bases, with 5 bases of the junction left unmatched. This CDR3 contains 15 residues. CDR3 sequence reads: CASSYGTGEFETQYF. CDR3 nucleotides: TGTGCCAGCAGTTACGGGACAGGGGAGTTTGAGACCCAGTACTTC.

This chain joins TRBV28 and TRBJ2-7; a possible D gene is TRBD1 (6 bases). The CDR3 extends over 15 amino acids. V was clipped by 3 bases and J by 5 bases, with 17 bases between them. Looked up from germline, CDR1 is MDHEN and CDR2 is SYDVKM. CDR3: CASSFLRTVVDEQYF. CDR3 DNA: TGTGCCAGCAGTTTCCTCCGGACAGTCGTGGACGAGCAGTACTTC.

V is TRBV5-1 and J is TRBJ1-1; 9 nucleotides line up with TRBD1. CDR3 length: 15 amino acids. J was trimmed by 3 bases and V by 4 bases; bases with no gene match: 7. CDR1 is SGHRS and CDR2 is YFSETQ in the germline V gene. CDR3 nucleotides: TGCGCCAGCAGCATCGGGGACAGGGTCGACACTGAAGCTTTCTTT. It yields the protein CASSIGDRVDTEAFF.

This clonotype came up a few times. The CDR3 nucleotides read TGTGCCATCAGTGGGGCTAGCGGGAGGTCCTACAATGAGCAGTTCTTC. Its translation: CAISGASGRSYNEQFF. The chain has TRBV10-3 and TRBJ2-1; 11 bases agree with TRBD2. J lost 1 base, V lost 4 bases, and 3 bases had no gene match. The CDR3 loop spans 16 amino acids. The V gene's germline CDR1 is ENHRY and CDR2 SYGVKD.

This chain connects TRBV2 to TRBJ1-5; TRBD1 matches at 7 bases. This CDR3 contains 15 residues. CDR1 SNHLY and CDR2 FYNNEI come from the germline V gene. The junction had 6 bases not matched to a gene; V was cut back by 1 base and J by 6 bases. The CDR3 protein is CASSEGQGWGQPQHF. The CDR3 bases are TGTGCCAGCAGTGAAGGACAGGGTTGGGGTCAGCCCCAGCATTTT.

The CDR3 sequence is CSATRRGYGYTF. CDR3 sequence (DNA): TGCAGTGCTACAAGAAGGGGCTATGGCTACACCTTC. This chain connects TRBV20-1 to TRBJ1-2; tentative D call: TRBD1 (5 bases). CDR1 and CDR2 from the germline V gene are DFQATT and SNEGSKA (reference sequence). This CDR3 is built from 12 residues. Trimming removed 4 bases at V and 4 bases at J, with 10 bases between.

In its sample, this clonotype was seen a few times. The chain employs TRBV20-1 and TRBJ1-5; D may be TRBD1 (6 bases). Trimming stripped 1 base from V and 6 bases from J, with 10 bases between. This CDR3 is built from 13 residues. Looked up from germline, CDR1 is DFQATT and CDR2 is SNEGSKA (reference sequence). The CDR3 sequence: CSARVTGSQPQHF. CDR3 DNA sequence: TGCAGTGCTAGAGTAACAGGGAGTCAGCCCCAGCATTTT.

V and J are TRBV6-1 and TRBJ2-1, with D unresolved. Trimming left V 6 bases short and J 7 bases short, with 7 bases between. The CDR3 sequence is 11 residues long. Germline loops: CDR1 MNHNS, CDR2 SASEGT. The CDR3 here is CASSLENEQFF. The CDR3 nucleotides are TGTGCCAGCAGCCTGGAGAATGAGCAGTTCTTC.

The chain recombines TRBV7-2 with TRBJ2-1, with D perhaps given as TRBD1 or TRBD2 (6 bases each). The DNA end is more similar to TRBJ2-7, so the J call may be wrong. The CDR3 runs to 12 residues. Germline CDR1 reads SGHTA; CDR2 reads FQGNSA. DNA for the CDR3: TGTGCCAGCAGCCCCTGGGGGGCCGAGCAGTACTTC. Translation gives CASSPWGAEQYF.

This clonotype is labeled as large (0.1 to 1%). The CDR3 region is CASSVGTVRSVQPQHF. Written as DNA, the CDR3 is TGTGCCAGCAGCGTAGGTACAGTCCGTTCGGTTCAGCCCCAGCATTTT. This chain links TRBV7-8 with TRBJ1-5, with unresolved D. Looked up from germline, CDR1 is SGHVS and CDR2 is FQNEAQ. This CDR3 has 16 amino acids. Trimming removed 5 bases from V and 6 bases from J, with 20 bases in between.

This clonotype was observed a handful of times. CDR3 amino acids: CASSQLRNQPQHF. The CDR3, as DNA: TGTGCCAGCAGCCAACTACGAAATCAGCCCCAGCATTTT. The chain couples TRBV12-3 or TRBV12-4 to TRBJ1-5; D unresolved. The CDR3 runs to 13 residues. V gave up 6 bases and J gave up 4 bases, with 10 bases separating them.

The CDR3 here is CASSLTGFKLFF. CDR3 DNA: TGTGCCAGCAGCCTCACAGGATTCAAACTGTTTTTT. This chain connects TRBV7-2 to TRBJ1-4; D might be TRBD1 (5 bases). The V end lost 5 bases, the J end lost 11 bases, and 12 bases lay between the germline ends. Looked up from germline, CDR1 is SGHTA and CDR2 is FQGNSA. The CDR3 has 12 residues.